This is a list of T cell receptor beta chains from one sample in a study of blood T cell repertoires in COVID-19. Clones were sequenced by immunoSEQ multiplex PCR, and TCRdb holds only the in-frame ones, with some missing. The sample has about 60,000 clones; more than 85% are singletons. Specimen: peripheral blood. These receptors originate from a man in his sixties with acute or convalescent COVID-19. Both conserved end residues are trimmed from each CDR3. The D gene is left open where the match is weak. The size entry is marked missing in some rows and otherwise reads once, few, many or a size class.

-	TRBV20-1	TRBJ2-7	-	SASLIAYEQY
-	TRBV24-1	TRBJ2-1	-	ATSDFYEQF
-	TRBV9	TRBJ1-3	-	ASSVEPGGGLGGNTIY
-	TRBV7-2	TRBJ2-2	TRBD1	ASSFDRGYAGELF
-	TRBV11-3	TRBJ2-1	TRBD2	ASSFTLAGDYNEQF
-	TRBV19	TRBJ2-5	TRBD2	ASSINEAGAGETQY
once	TRBV11-3	TRBJ2-7	TRBD2	ASRTSGTYEQY
-	TRBV6-5	TRBJ2-2	-	ASSYPDGRNTGELF
-	TRBV24-1	TRBJ2-5	TRBD1	ATSDQTGGEETQY
-	TRBV7-2	TRBJ2-6	TRBD1	ASSLGGQGAGANVLT
-	TRBV5-6	TRBJ1-1	-	ASSFAGGHTEAF
-	TRBV27	TRBJ2-1	-	ASSWTGTLYNEQF
-	TRBV7-2	TRBJ1-4	TRBD1	ASSLRGTGAEKLF
-	TRBV11-3	TRBJ1-1	-	ASSRGNTEAF
-	TRBV4-2	TRBJ2-6	-	ASSQESGSGANVLT
-	TRBV5-1	TRBJ2-2	TRBD2	ASTSGGVRNTGELF
-	TRBV3-1/TRBV3-2	TRBJ1-1	-	ASSQGHANTEAF
-	TRBV30	TRBJ1-5	-	AWSVRDTGPGRNQPQH
-	TRBV24-1	TRBJ1-5	-	ATSDPASDQPQH
-	TRBV19	TRBJ1-2	-	ATHPGNYGYT
-	TRBV29-1	TRBJ2-7	-	SVEDPNSYEQY
-	TRBV28	TRBJ1-5	-	ASSSLGNQPQH
-	TRBV6-1	TRBJ1-2	-	ASSEAPWSRRATYGYT
-	TRBV6-5	TRBJ2-1	-	ASSYEGDNNEQF
once	TRBV6-2/TRBV6-3	TRBJ2-7	TRBD2	ASSYIPRASGGYEQY